Listed here is a single T cell receptor (beta chain). It has no known antigen specificity. No base quality information exists; no much larger clone differs at one position. This entry belongs to a study of response to subunit inactivated influenza vaccine (dated by TCRdb to 2016 to 2019). A note on the overall study: Deep quantitative profiling of the T cell receptor repertoire was used in the study to follow responses to a trivalent subunit inactivated influenza vaccine.

Library method: RT-PCR. Sequencing took place on an Illumina HiSeq 2500. TCRdb reanalyzed the raw reads on its own, using fastp at Q25 for trimming and MiXCR for clone calling, and kept in-frame beta chains. Identical CDR3 protein sequences are pooled into one entry, listed with their most common genes and DNA. This sample lists 500,000 or so distinct CDR3 sequences; approximately 15% were detected once. The top ten constitute less than 4% of the sample. Trimming removed 0 bases from V and 5 bases from J, leaving 13 bases between the germline ends. The germline V gene supplies CDR1 LGHNA and CDR2 YSLEER. From the cysteine up to the phenylalanine, the CDR3 has a length of 15 residues. The read is trimmed to its CDR3 DNA, 45 bases read in frame from base 1. Broad study findings and their caveats: The authors suggested that each seasonal influenza vaccination may recruit only a limited number of new T cells.

The material sequenced was CD4+ T cells sorted from PBMCs, taken less than 30 months after vaccination. The source is a man in his fifties or sixties who received an inactivated influenza vaccine. Donor details come from another sample of the same person, matched by shared clones. The receptor chain draws on TRBV4-3 and TRBJ1-2; no confident D gene assignment can be made. This receptor has the CDR3 CASSQEAAAPYGYTF. In nucleotides, the sequence is TGCGCCAGCAGCCAAGAGGCGGCAGCCCCTTATGGCTACACCTTC.